This TCR beta chain was sequenced for a study of somatic mutations in cytotoxic T cells in rheumatoid arthritis. The data were produced by immunoSEQ multiplex PCR, yet TCRdb's version contains in-frame clones alone and is incomplete. The sample comprises roughly 20,000 clones, nearly 80% of which are singletons, and approximately 10% rests with the top ten. V lost 4 bases to trimming and J lost 1 base, with 11 bases between them. The CDR3 loop spans 14 amino acids. The germline V gene has CDR1 SGHVS and CDR2 FNYEAQ. Points from the study as a whole: Which antigens the expanded CD8+ clones targeted was unknown. CD8+ clonality rose with age in rheumatoid arthritis patients, unlike in healthy controls. Comparison of CD8+ T-cell clonality between rheumatoid arthritis patients and age-matched healthy controls yielded no significant difference.

After CD4+ and CD8+ cells were isolated by positive magnetic bead selection, their purity was checked by flow cytometry. As to this clone: Its antigen is undetermined.

The V gene is TRBV7-6, the J gene TRBJ2-7; D is unclear. The sample comprised CD8+ T cells sorted from blood. This receptor was identified in an adult with rheumatoid arthritis. The CDR3, as DNA: TGTGCCAGCAGCTCCCGACTGGATTCCTACGAGCAGTACTTC. It codes for CASSSRLDSYEQYF.